This entry describes one T cell receptor beta chain. What it binds is not known. The record originates from a study of T-cell memory formation after mild COVID-19. Study-wide findings and caveats: Clones contracting across day 15 to 85 had a balanced CD4/CD8 profile; later expanding clones leaned CD4+.

Looked up from germline, CDR1 is DFQATT and CDR2 is SNEGSKA (reference sequence). The ends lost 0 bases at V and 7 bases at J; junction bases unmatched: 4. The CDR3 is 14 residues long. 5'RACE primed from the constant segment yielded TCR alpha and TCR beta cDNA libraries bearing sample barcodes and UMIs. TCRdb analysed the 5' RACE reads with MiXCR anew, one entry per CDR3 protein. The sample contains fewer than 350,000 distinct CDR3 sequences, around 17% of which appear only once. Sequencing was carried out using PBMCs or a T cell subset sorted from them (not recorded which). The sequence was obtained from a man between 18 and 29 years old who had mild COVID-19 (a few samples of this study predate the infection). Cell type and time point are not known. V and J are TRBV20-1 and TRBJ2-2, with TRBD1 matching 8 bases. CDR3 nucleotide sequence: TGCAGTGCTAGAGACGGACAGGGTGGCGGGGAGCTGTTTTTT. Translating it yields CSARDGQGGGELFF.